The 20 T cell receptor beta chains presented below share a single source sample, sequenced in a study of CD8+ T cells in alopecia areata. The sequencing template was cDNA reverse transcribed from extracted RNA. TCRdb's copy holds only in-frame clones and misses some; the assay was immunoSEQ multiplex PCR. The top ten clones hold roughly 25% of a sample with 120,000 to 150,000 clones, around four fifths of them seen once. Treatment here: oral pan-JAK inhibitor, 5-10 mg twice daily. The source was CD8+ T cells sorted from blood, collected at week 4, from a patient treated with tofacitinib. The receptors shown here come from a human donor with alopecia areata.

The J gene is TRBJ2-7, the V gene TRBV7-3; TRBD2 agrees at 7 bases. Trimming at V came to 5 bases and at J to 7 bases, leaving 5 bases not matched to a gene. CDR3 length: 12 amino acids. CDR1 is SGHTA and CDR2 is FQGTGA in the germline V gene. CDR3 in DNA: TGTGCCAGCAGCCTCCCGGGAGGTGAGCAGTACTTC. Amino acid sequence: CASSLPGGEQYF.

The CDR3 sequence is CASSSLGTANYGYTF. In DNA, the CDR3 is TGTGCCAGCAGTTCCCTCGGGACAGCTAACTATGGCTACACCTTC. The rearrangement uses TRBV27 and TRBJ1-2; 7 bases agree with TRBD1. This CDR3 is 15 amino acids long. The J segment lost 0 bases and the V segment lost 4 bases, leaving 5 bases of the junction unmatched. In germline, CDR1 is MNHEY, CDR2 SMNVEV (reference sequence).

The chain employs TRBV2 and TRBJ2-6; possible D gene TRBD1, 6 bases. Germline V gene data show CDR1 as SNHLY and CDR2 as FYNNEI. The CDR3 runs to 17 residues. V was pared by 2 bases and J by 3 bases, with 14 bases between. The CDR3 DNA sequence: TGTGCCAGCAGTGAACCCAACTACAGGGTTGGGGCCAACGTCCTGACTTTC. Its protein product is CASSEPNYRVGANVLTF. Full variable domain (outside the CDR3, taken from reference TRBV2 and TRBJ2-6): EPEVTQTPSHQVTQMGQEVILRCVPISNHLYFYWYRQILGQKVEFLVSFYNNEISEKSEIFDDQFSVERPDGSNFTLKIRSTKLEDSAMYFCASSEPNYRVGANVLTFGAGSRLTVL.

About this clone: Distinct nucleotide sequences in the sample also encode this CDR3. V usage is TRBV5-1 and J usage is TRBJ2-5, with 8 positions matching TRBD1. V dropped 5 bases and J dropped 5; count of bases not matched to a gene: 8. Germline CDR1 SGHRS, CDR2 YFSETQ. The CDR3 extends over 14 amino acids. CDR3 nucleotides: TGCGCCAGCAGTCCCAGGACAGGGCTGGAGACCCAGTACTTC. It is translated as CASSPRTGLETQYF.

This clone has only a few counts. A read error may account for a junction end that differs from germline. The V and J genes are TRBV4-1 and TRBJ2-7; D gene ambiguous. The CDR3 is 12 residues long. Germline V CDR1 and CDR2: MGHRA, YSYEKL. The CDR3 DNA sequence: TGCGCCAGCGGCCAAGTAGGGTACGAGCAGTACTTC. The encoded protein is CASGQVGYEQYF.

Points on this clone: The junction shows a germline mismatch at one end, possibly a read error. V is TRBV4-1 and J is TRBJ2-7; TRBD1 matches at 8 bases. There are 14 residues in the CDR3. CDR1 is MGHRA, CDR2 YSYEKL, per germline. For the CDR3, the DNA is TGCGCCAGCAGCCAAGTGGAACAGGGGGGCTCCGGGAACTTC. This codes for CASSQVEQGGSGNF.

The CDR3 region is CASSPPLPDRGKNIQYF. CDR3 nucleotides: TGCGCCAGCAGTCCGCCCCTTCCTGACAGGGGCAAAAACATTCAGTACTTC. The chain uses TRBV23-1 and TRBJ2-4; 8 bases align to TRBD1. TRBV23-1 is an open reading frame whose function is uncertain. Trimming at V came to 4 bases and at J to 3 bases, leaving 11 bases not matched to a gene. There are 17 residues in the CDR3.

The chain employs TRBV4-1 and TRBJ1-2, with D perhaps TRBD1 (6 bases). The CDR3 is 15 amino acids. Per germline, CDR1 MGHRA and CDR2 YSYEKL. Between the trimmed V and J ends, which lost 4 bases and 4 bases, there was a span of 16 bases. For the CDR3, the DNA is TGCGCCAGCAGCCTTGGGACATTTTCCTTCTATGGCTACACCTTC. Translation: CASSLGTFSFYGYTF.

The chain recombines TRBV19 with TRBJ2-7; tentatively, D is TRBD1 (6 bases). Trimming removed 5 bases from V and 5 bases from J, with 19 bases in between. CDR1 is LNHDA and CDR2 is SQIVND in the germline V gene (reference sequence). The CDR3 has 15 residues. CDR3 in amino acids: CASSSPLTGIDEQYF. The CDR3 nucleotides read TGTGCCAGTAGTTCGCCCCTGACAGGTATAGACGAGCAGTACTTC.

This clone was seen a handful of times. The V gene is TRBV4-1, the J gene TRBJ1-5; possibly TRBD1 for D (5 bases). CDR1 MGHRA and CDR2 YSYEKL come from the germline V gene. The length of the CDR3 is 14 residues. V lost 1 base to trimming and J lost 6 bases, with 10 bases between them. The CDR3 sequence: CASSQGGVGQPQHF. The DNA of the CDR3 is TGCGCCAGCAGCCAAGGAGGGGTCGGTCAGCCCCAGCATTTT.

The chain joins TRBV29-1 to TRBJ1-2, with a possible D match to TRBD1 (5 bases). V was shortened by 8 bases and J by 7 bases, with 17 bases between the two germline ends. Germline values: CDR1 SQVTM, CDR2 ANQGSEA. The CDR3 contains 12 residues. The CDR3 region has the DNA TGCAGCTCCGGGGGGGAAATGAGTGGCTACACCTTC. Amino acid sequence: CSSGGEMSGYTF.

This chain links TRBV15 with TRBJ1-3; the D is unclear. V lost 2 bases to trimming and J lost 3 bases, with 5 bases between them. Germline V gives CDR1 LNHNV, CDR2 YYDKDF (reference sequence). The CDR3 has 13 residues. The CDR3 DNA reads TGTGCCACCAGCAGACATGGTGGAAACACCATATATTTT. Translated: CATSRHGGNTIYF.

The chain joins TRBV7-3 to TRBJ2-3; no firm D call. Trimming pared 0 bases from V and 4 bases from J, leaving 5 bases between. There are 13 residues in the CDR3. The germline V gene encodes CDR1 SGHTA and CDR2 FQGTGA. CDR3 protein: CASSLTSPDTQYF. The CDR3 DNA reads as TGTGCCAGCAGCTTAACGTCCCCAGATACGCAGTATTTT. The variable domain in full, completed from reference TRBV7-3 and TRBJ2-3, reads GAGVSQTPSNKVTEKGKYVELRCDPISGHTALYWYRQSLGQGPEFLIYFQGTGAADDSGLPNDRFFAVRPEGSVSTLKIQRTERGDSAVYLCASSLTSPDTQYFGPGTRLTVL.

The V and J genes are TRBV9 and TRBJ2-5; 13 positions agree with TRBD2. The V gene's germline CDR1 is SGDLS and CDR2 YYNGEE. The CDR3 loop spans 18 amino acids. J lost 3 bases, V lost 2 bases, and 10 bases had no gene match. CDR3 region: CASSVGLAGPLLEETQYF. The CDR3 nucleotides read TGTGCCAGCAGCGTGGGACTAGCGGGGCCCCTTTTGGAAGAGACCCAGTACTTC.

The rearrangement joins TRBV2 to TRBJ1-1; a possible D gene is TRBD1 (6 bases). Between the trimmed V and J ends, which lost 0 bases and 2 bases, there was a span of 13 bases. The CDR3 sequence is 16 residues long. Germline values: CDR1 SNHLY, CDR2 FYNNEI. The CDR3 coding sequence is TGTGCCAGCAGTGAAGCGCTTACAGGGCTAAACACTGAAGCTTTCTTT. The encoded protein is CASSEALTGLNTEAFF.

This clone came up a few times. The chain employs TRBV4-1 and TRBJ2-5; 10 nucleotides line up with TRBD2. V was pared by 3 bases and J by 3 bases, with 7 bases of the junction left unmatched. Germline-derived CDR1 and CDR2 are MGHRA and YSYEKL. CDR3 size: 16 residues. CDR3 sequence (DNA): TGCGCCAGCAGCCACTTAGCGGGGGGCGAAGAAGAGACCCAGTACTTC. Translating it yields CASSHLAGGEEETQYF.

This clone appeared a single time. A junction end diverges from the germline sequence, so it may reflect a read error. The rearrangement joins TRBV7-7 to TRBJ2-5, with 8 bases that match TRBD2. There are 15 residues in the CDR3. Germline lookup yields CDR1 SSHAT and CDR2 FNYEAQ (reference sequence). For the CDR3, the DNA is TGTGCTAGCAGCCCGAACGGACTAGCAGCAGAGACCCAGTACTTC. Translation gives CASSPNGLAAETQYF.

This clone was counted once. The V gene is TRBV5-1, the J gene TRBJ2-7; 10 bases agree with TRBD1. Germline V lookup: CDR1 SGHRS, CDR2 YFSETQ. The CDR3 sequence is 15 residues long. V shed 0 bases and J 2 bases; nucleotides not matched to a gene: 2. The CDR3 reads CASSLAGQGAYEQYF. The CDR3 DNA reads TGCGCCAGCAGCTTGGCCGGACAGGGGGCCTACGAGCAGTACTTC.

The chain recombines TRBV10-3 with TRBJ2-7; 7 nucleotides align to TRBD1. Germline CDR1 ENHRY, CDR2 SYGVKD. The V gene end was trimmed by 5 bases and the J gene end by 1 base; junction bases not matched to a gene: 8. This CDR3 has 15 residues. The CDR3 region is CAISYGRDRSYEQYF. The CDR3 region has the DNA TGTGCCATCAGTTATGGACGGGACAGATCCTACGAGCAGTACTTC.

The chain carries TRBV29-1 and TRBJ2-7; the match to TRBD1 covers 9 bases. V shed 4 bases and J 3 bases; nucleotides not matched to a gene: 13. CDR3 size: 16 residues. The V gene's germline CDR1 is SQVTM and CDR2 ANQGSEA. The CDR3 loop reads CSVVVKGTGTLYEQYF. CDR3 bases: TGCAGCGTTGTAGTAAAAGGGACAGGGACCCTCTACGAGCAGTACTTC.